Reported below is one TCR beta chain. Its antigen is not identified. This record belongs to a study of T cell responses to AZD1222 COVID-19 vaccine. Sequencing used immunoSEQ multiplex PCR; TCRdb keeps in-frame clones, though not all of them. The data contain 150,000 to 200,000 clones, 92% of them singletons. The study's findings and limits: After the peak T cell response, and only then, were repertoires sampled.

V shed 5 bases and J shed 7 bases, with 17 bases lying between them. Germline V lookup: CDR1 LNHDA, CDR2 SQIVND (reference sequence). CDR3 size: 14 residues. This TCR was recovered from an adult who received the AZD1222 COVID-19 vaccine. The sample was peripheral blood, taken 28 days after the second AZD1222 dose. The gene calls are TRBV19 and TRBJ1-2, with D possibly matching TRBD1 (6 bases). The CDR3 nucleotides are TGTGCCAGTAGTCCGACCAGCCCGGGGGCTGGCTACACCTTC. Translating it yields CASSPTSPGAGYTF.